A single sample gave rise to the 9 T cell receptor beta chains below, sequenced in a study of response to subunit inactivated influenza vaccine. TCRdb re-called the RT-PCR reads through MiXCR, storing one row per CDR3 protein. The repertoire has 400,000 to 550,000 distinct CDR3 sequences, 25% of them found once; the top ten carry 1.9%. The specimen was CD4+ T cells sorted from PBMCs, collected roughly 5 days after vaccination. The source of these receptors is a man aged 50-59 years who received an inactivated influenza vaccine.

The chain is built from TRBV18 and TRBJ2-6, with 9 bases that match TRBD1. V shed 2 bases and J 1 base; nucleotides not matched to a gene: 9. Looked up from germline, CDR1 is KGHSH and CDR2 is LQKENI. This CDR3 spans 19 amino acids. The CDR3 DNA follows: TGTGCCAGCTCACCATTGACAGGGGGATCGAATTCTGGGGCCAACGTCCTGACTTTC. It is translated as CASSPLTGGSNSGANVLTF.

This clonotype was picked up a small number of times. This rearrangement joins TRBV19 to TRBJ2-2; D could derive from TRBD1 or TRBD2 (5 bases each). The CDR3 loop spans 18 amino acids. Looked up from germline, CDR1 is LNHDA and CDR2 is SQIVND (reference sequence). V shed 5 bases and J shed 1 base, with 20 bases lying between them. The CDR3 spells CASSPRSGTAGNTGELFF. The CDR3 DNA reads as TGTGCCAGTAGTCCGCGTTCAGGGACGGCGGGGAACACCGGGGAGCTGTTTTTT. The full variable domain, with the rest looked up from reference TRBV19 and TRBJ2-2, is DGGITQSPKYLFRKEGQNVTLSCEQNLNHDAMYWYRQDPGQGLRLIYYSQIVNDFQKGDIAEGYSVSREKKESFPLTVTSAQKNPTAFYLCASSPRSGTAGNTGELFFGEGSRLTVL.

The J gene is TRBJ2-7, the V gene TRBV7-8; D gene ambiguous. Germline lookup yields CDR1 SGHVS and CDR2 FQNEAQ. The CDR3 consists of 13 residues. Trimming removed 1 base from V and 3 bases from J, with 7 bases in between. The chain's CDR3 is CASSLVMYYEQYF. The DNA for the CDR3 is TGTGCCAGCAGCTTAGTTATGTACTACGAGCAGTACTTC.

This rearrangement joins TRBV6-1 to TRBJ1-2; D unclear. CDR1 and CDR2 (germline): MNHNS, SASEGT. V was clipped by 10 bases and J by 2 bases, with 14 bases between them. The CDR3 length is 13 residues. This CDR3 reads CATARERNYGYTF. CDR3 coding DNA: TGTGCCACCGCGCGGGAGAGGAACTATGGCTACACCTTC.

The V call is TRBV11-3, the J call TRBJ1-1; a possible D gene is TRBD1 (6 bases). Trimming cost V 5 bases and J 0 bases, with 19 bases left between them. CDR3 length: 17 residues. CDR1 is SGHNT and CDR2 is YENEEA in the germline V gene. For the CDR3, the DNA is TGTGCCAGCAGCCGGTCACAGGGAGGTGGGATGAACACTGAAGCTTTCTTT. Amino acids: CASSRSQGGGMNTEAFF.

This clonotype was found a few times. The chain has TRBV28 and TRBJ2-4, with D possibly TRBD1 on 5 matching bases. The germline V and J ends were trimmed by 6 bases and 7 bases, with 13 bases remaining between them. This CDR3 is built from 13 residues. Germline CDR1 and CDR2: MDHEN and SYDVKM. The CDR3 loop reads CASRARVENIQYF. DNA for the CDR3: TGTGCCAGCAGAGCCAGGGTAGAGAACATTCAGTACTTC.

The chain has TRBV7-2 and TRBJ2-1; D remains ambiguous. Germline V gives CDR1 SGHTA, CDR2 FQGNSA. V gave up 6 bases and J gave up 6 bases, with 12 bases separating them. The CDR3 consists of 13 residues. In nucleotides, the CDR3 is TGTGCCAGCAGTTCGAGCCACGCCAATGAGCAGTTCTTC. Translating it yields CASSSSHANEQFF.

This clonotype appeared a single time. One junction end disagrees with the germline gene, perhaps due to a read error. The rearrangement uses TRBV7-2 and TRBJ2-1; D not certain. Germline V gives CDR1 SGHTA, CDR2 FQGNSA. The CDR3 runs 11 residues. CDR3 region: CASGILYDQFF. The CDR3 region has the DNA TGTGCCAGCGGGATTCTCTATGATCAGTTCTTC.

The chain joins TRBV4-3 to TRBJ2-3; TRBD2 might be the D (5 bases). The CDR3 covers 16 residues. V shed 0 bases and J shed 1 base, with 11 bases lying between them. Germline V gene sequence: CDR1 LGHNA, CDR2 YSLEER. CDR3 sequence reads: CASSQEGTRRTDTQYF. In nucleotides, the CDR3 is TGCGCCAGCAGCCAAGAGGGAACTAGGCGCACAGATACGCAGTATTTT.